The clone carrying this T cell receptor (beta chain) came up once. What it binds is not known. This sample was included in a study of T cell responses to AZD1222 COVID-19 vaccine. About the study: Second-dose groups at about 4 or about 12 weeks were pooled. Study findings and constraints: The peak T cell response came first, and repertoires were sampled only after it. The study found Spike-specific TCR breadth and depth rose after two AZD1222 doses. Among spike-specific TCRs, nearly half reportedly target unmutated variant regions.

The CDR3 runs to 18 residues. V lost 2 bases and J lost 0, with 17 bases in between. Germline V gene data show CDR1 as ENHRY and CDR2 as SYGVKD. Sequencing was performed with immunoSEQ multiplex PCR; in TCRdb, only in-frame clones are kept and a portion is missing. The sample lists approximately 120,000 clones; 87% were seen once. This rearrangement joins TRBV10-3 to TRBJ2-1; maybe TRBD1 (5 bases). The source material was peripheral blood, sampled on day 0 of AZD1222 vaccination. This clonotype was sampled from an adult in good health. CDR3 sequence: CAISEGAFLDSSYNEQFF. The CDR3 coding sequence is TGTGCCATCAGTGAGGGGGCCTTCCTCGATAGCTCCTACAATGAGCAGTTCTTC.